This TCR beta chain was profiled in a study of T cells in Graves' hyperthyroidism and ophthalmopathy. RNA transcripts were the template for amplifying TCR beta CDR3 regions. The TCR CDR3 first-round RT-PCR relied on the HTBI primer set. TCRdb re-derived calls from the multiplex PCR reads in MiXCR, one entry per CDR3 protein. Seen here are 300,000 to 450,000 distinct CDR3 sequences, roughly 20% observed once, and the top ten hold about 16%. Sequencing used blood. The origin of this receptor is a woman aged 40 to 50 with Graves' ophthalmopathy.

DNA for the CDR3: TGCAGTGCTAGGGGGAGGGGGCCCCAAGAGACCCAGTACTTC. Protein sequence: CSARGRGPQETQYF. V gene TRBV20-1 combines with J gene TRBJ2-5; D could derive from TRBD1 or TRBD2 (7 bases each). The CDR3 consists of 14 residues. Germline loops: CDR1 DFQATT, CDR2 SNEGSKA (reference sequence). V shed 3 bases and J shed 1 base, with 12 bases lying between them.